Following are 17 T cell receptor beta chains from one sample sequenced in a study of T cells in Graves' hyperthyroidism and ophthalmopathy. Researchers took RNA transcripts and amplified the TCR beta CDR3 regions from them. Initially, a first-round RT-PCR of the TCR CDR3 employed the HTBI primer set. One entry per CDR3 protein, called by TCRdb with MiXCR from the multiplex PCR reads. The sample lists 450,000 to 650,000 distinct CDR3 sequences; approximately 14% were seen once. Sample: blood. These receptors came from a woman aged 18 to 35 with Graves' ophthalmopathy.

With regard to this clonotype: This may stem from a read error, because a much larger clone lies one nucleotide away. The chain is built from TRBV30 and TRBJ2-7, with 9 positions matching TRBD1. CDR3 size: 14 residues. Germline values: CDR1 GTSNPN, CDR2 SVGIG (reference sequence). DNA for the CDR3: TGTGCCTGGAGTACTGGGACAGGGCGGTACGAGCCGTACTTC. This gives the protein CAWSTGTGRYEPYF.

The gene calls are TRBV7-8 and TRBJ1-2; unclear D gene. This CDR3 has 14 residues. The germline CDR1 and CDR2 sequences are SGHVS and FQNEAQ. V was shortened by 5 bases and J by 4 bases, with 14 bases between the two germline ends. The CDR3 DNA reads TGTGCCAGCAGCCTTCAGGAGCAAATCTATGGCTACACCTTC. Its translation is CASSLQEQIYGYTF.

This clonotype was counted between two and nine times. This sequence joins TRBV10-3 and TRBJ1-2; 7 bases line up with TRBD1. Germline V lookup: CDR1 ENHRY, CDR2 SYGVKD. The V segment lost 7 bases and the J segment 0 bases; nucleotides outside the gene matches: 20. CDR3 length: 19 amino acids. CDR3 DNA: TGTGCCATCAAAGGCCTAGGCGGGACAGCAGAAAACTCTAACTATGGCTACACCTTC. Its protein is CAIKGLGGTAENSNYGYTF.

The rearrangement links TRBV5-6 to TRBJ2-1, with a possible D match to TRBD2 (6 bases). Germline values: CDR1 SGHDT, CDR2 YYEEEE. The CDR3 contains 16 residues. The V end lost 0 bases, the J end lost 7 bases, and 17 bases lay between the germline ends. CDR3: CASSLGSGRLRNEQFF. The CDR3 DNA reads TGTGCCAGCAGCTTGGGGAGTGGGAGGTTGCGGAATGAGCAGTTCTTC.

J is TRBJ2-7 and V is TRBV19, with D possibly being TRBD2 (5 bases). Germline lookup yields CDR1 LNHDA and CDR2 SQIVND (reference sequence). Trimming removed 5 bases from V and 2 bases from J, with 10 bases in between. The CDR3 consists of 13 residues. DNA of the CDR3: TGTGCCAGTAGTCAGCGGTCCCCCTACGAGCAGTACTTC. Protein product: CASSQRSPYEQYF.

As to this clonotype: A read error may explain this, as a much larger clone is one base away. The chain carries TRBV28 and TRBJ2-1, with 9 bases matching TRBD1. Trimming at V came to 5 bases and at J to 10 bases, leaving 9 bases not matched to a gene. The CDR3 has 14 amino acids. Germline CDR1 is MDHEN and CDR2 is SYDVKM. DNA of the CDR3: TGTGCCAGCAGTACTGGGACAGGGCTACACGAGCAGTTCTTC. This sequence encodes CASSTGTGLHEQFF.

This clonotype was observed a few times. The chain combines TRBV28 with TRBJ2-7; D call uncertain. V was shortened by 7 bases and J by 1 base, with 11 bases between the two germline ends. CDR3 size: 13 residues. Looked up from germline, CDR1 is MDHEN and CDR2 is SYDVKM. In DNA form, the CDR3 reads TGTGCCAGCAATACTGGTCAGTCCTACGAGCAGTACTTC. It is translated as CASNTGQSYEQYF.

The chain employs TRBV4-1 and TRBJ2-7, with a weak D call TRBD1 (5 bases). In germline, CDR1 is MGHRA, CDR2 YSYEKL. The CDR3 covers 17 residues. Between the trimmed V and J ends, which lost 4 bases and 3 bases, there was a span of 22 bases. In DNA form, the CDR3 reads TGCGCCAGCAGCCCGTCGCCTTTGACAGCGACGGACTACGAGCAGTACTTC. Residues: CASSPSPLTATDYEQYF.

Remarks on this clonotype: One end of the junction is discordant with germline, which a read error may explain. The chain's CDR3 is CAISELGQGPPEPFF. CDR3 DNA: TGTGCCATCAGTGAGTTGGGACAGGGGCCTCCGGAGCCGTTTTTT. The chain employs TRBV10-3 and TRBJ2-2; 10 bases agree with TRBD1. This CDR3 contains 15 residues. Germline V CDR1 and CDR2: ENHRY, SYGVKD.

This clonotype showed up many times. One end of the junction is discordant with germline, which a read error may explain. V and J are TRBV11-3 and TRBJ2-1, with D uncertain. The germline V gene encodes CDR1 SGHNT and CDR2 YENEEA. The CDR3 spans 14 residues. CDR3 protein: CASSPHGPYSEQFF. The CDR3 DNA is TGTGCCAGCAGCCCCCACGGACCCTACAGTGAGCAGTTCTTC.

This clonotype came up many times. The chain links TRBV2 to TRBJ1-1, with TRBD1 identical over 8 bases. From germline, CDR1 is SNHLY and CDR2 FYNNEI. The trim removed 4 bases at V and 8 bases at J, leaving 9 bases unmatched. This CDR3 is built from 14 residues. The CDR3 sequence: CASSGTGILREAFF. The CDR3 region has the DNA TGTGCCAGCAGTGGGACAGGGATCCTCAGGGAAGCTTTCTTT.

This clonotype showed up many times. This chain joins TRBV11-2 and TRBJ2-7; 10 bases agree with TRBD2. V trimming: 5 bases; J trimming: 9 bases; junction bases outside the gene matches: 13. The CDR3 totals 15 residues. CDR1 SGHAT and CDR2 FQNNGV come from the germline V gene. The CDR3 nucleotides read TGTGCCAGCAGCCCCGGACTAGCGGAACCCTGGGGGCAGTACTTC. Its translation: CASSPGLAEPWGQYF.

This clonotype has only a few counts. The V call is TRBV9, the J call TRBJ1-2; D remains unclear. V was trimmed by 0 bases and J by 0 bases, leaving 9 bases between them. Germline V CDR1 and CDR2: SGDLS, YYNGEE. This CDR3 is 15 amino acids long. For the CDR3, the DNA is TGTGCCAGCAGCGTAGTTCCAGAATCTAACTATGGCTACACCTTC. The encoded protein is CASSVVPESNYGYTF.

The sample holds many counts of this clonotype. This chain links TRBV12-3 or TRBV12-4 with TRBJ1-1; 9 positions match TRBD1. This CDR3 has 13 residues. After removal of 5 bases from V and 5 bases from J, the junction contained 3 bases not matched to a gene. CDR3 loop: CASSTTGGTEAFF. Here the CDR3 DNA reads TGTGCCAGCAGTACGACAGGGGGGACTGAAGCTTTCTTT.

This clonotype was counted ten times or more. This rearrangement joins TRBV2 to TRBJ2-2; D unresolved. The V and J ends lost 6 bases and 4 bases respectively, with 12 bases between them. Germline V gives CDR1 SNHLY, CDR2 FYNNEI. The CDR3 consists of 14 residues. CDR3 in amino acids: CASSEEYFTGELFF. The CDR3 DNA follows: TGTGCCAGCAGCGAGGAGTACTTCACCGGGGAGCTGTTTTTT.

A few counts support this clonotype. The chain has TRBV4-1 and TRBJ1-1; D is undetermined. With 2 bases removed from V and 2 bases from J, the gap between germline ends came to 9 bases. The germline CDR1 and CDR2 sequences are MGHRA and YSYEKL. This CDR3 comprises 14 residues. The CDR3 sequence: CASSQKAGNTEAFF. The CDR3 DNA is TGCGCCAGCAGCCAAAAGGCGGGCAACACTGAAGCTTTCTTT.

The V and J genes are TRBV5-8 and TRBJ1-3; weak D call: TRBD1 (6 bases). V was trimmed by 3 bases and J by 0 bases, leaving 13 bases between them. Germline V CDR1 and CDR2: SGHTS, YDEGEE. CDR3 length: 16 amino acids. The CDR3 loop is CASSSGQTSSGNTIYF. Written as DNA, the CDR3 is TGTGCCAGCAGCTCCGGACAGACGAGCTCTGGAAACACCATATATTTT.